This section outlines one TCR beta chain sequence together with its context. As yet, its antigen is unknown. This entry comes from a study of cytomegalovirus exposure and HLA in healthy donors. The wider study: Out of roughly 170 million T cells, an earlier analysis found roughly 110 million unique TCR beta sequences in total. There were approximately 400 genotyped donors. Of these, roughly 80% fell in the genetic ancestry cluster associated with self-reported Caucasian donors. The study's early data release held about 80 million unique TCRs from HLA-typed donors.

Primers included in the PCR were 60 Vbeta and 13 Jbeta primers. The data were produced by immunoSEQ multiplex PCR, yet TCRdb's version contains in-frame clones alone and is incomplete. This table holds under 110,000 clones, over 75% found once. Study results and caveats: The authors enumerated roughly 160 TCR beta chains as linked to cytomegalovirus.

Germline V gene lookup returns CDR1 SGDLS and CDR2 YYNGEE. The CDR3 length is 15 residues. V was pared by 4 bases and J by 2 bases, with 9 bases of the junction left unmatched. This clonotype was sampled from a man aged 60 to 75 in good health and CMV-seronegative. The rearrangement links TRBV9 to TRBJ2-7, with 7 bases lining up with TRBD1. The sequenced sample was PBMCs. CDR3 DNA sequence: TGTGCCAGCAGCCTCCGGGACAGCAAAGCCTACGAGCAGTACTTC. Amino acids: CASSLRDSKAYEQYF.